This is a list of T cell receptor beta chains from one sample in a study of PD-L1 blockade in urothelial cancer. Generated by immunoSEQ multiplex PCR, the TCRdb table keeps only in-frame clones and is missing some. The table records about 51,000 clones, around 87% of them present only once. The sequencing here drew on PBMCs, taken around atezolizumab (anti-PD-L1) treatment. The receptors were sampled from a man aged 55 to 69 with urothelial cancer. Both conserved end residues are part of each CDR3. D genes are given only for firm matches. Size is stated for part of the rows, as once, few or many counts, or as a class when the clone is expanded.

CDR3	DNA	J	size	D	V
CASSVGGNTGELFF	TGTGCCAGCAGCGTAGGAGGGAACACCGGGGAGCTGTTTTTT	TRBJ2-2	NA	NA	TRBV9
CASSVGWSSLNEQFF	TGTGCCAGCAGCGTAGGGTGGAGTAGCCTCAATGAGCAGTTCTTC	TRBJ2-1	NA	NA	TRBV9
CASSVAGTSAYNEQFF	TGTGCCAGCAGCGTAGCCGGGACTAGCGCTTACAATGAGCAGTTCTTC	TRBJ2-1	NA	TRBD2	TRBV9
CASSIGASGVSSYGYTF	TGTGCCAGCAGCATTGGGGCCTCGGGGGTTTCGTCCTATGGCTACACCTTC	TRBJ1-2	NA	NA	TRBV5-8
CASSFRRGGADTQYF	TGTGCCAGCAGTTTCCGGCGGGGGGGTGCGGATACGCAGTATTTT	TRBJ2-3	NA	TRBD2	TRBV27
CASSPSGWGHYEQYF	TGTGCCAGCAGTCCGTCGGGATGGGGACACTACGAGCAGTACTTC	TRBJ2-7	few	NA	TRBV28
CASSLDTRGGSETQYF	TGTGCCAGCAGCTTAGATACCCGAGGGGGCAGTGAGACCCAGTACTTC	TRBJ2-5	NA	TRBD1	TRBV11-2
CASSLAGGIAGELFF	TGTGCCAGCAGCTTAGCGGGAGGTATAGCCGGGGAGCTGTTTTTT	TRBJ2-2	NA	TRBD2	TRBV11-2
CASSLSSGLGTLENEQFF	TGTGCCAGCAGTTTAAGCTCTGGGTTGGGGACTCTAGAAAATGAGCAGTTCTTC	TRBJ2-1	NA	NA	TRBV28
CASSLADRNTEAFF	TGCGCCAGCAGCCTCGCAGACAGGAACACTGAAGCTTTCTTT	TRBJ1-1	NA	NA	TRBV5-1
CASSTTSGGPGRQFF	TGTGCCAGTAGTACCACTAGCGGGGGGCCCGGGAGGCAGTTCTTC	TRBJ2-1	NA	TRBD2	TRBV19
CASSTGSLSGNTIYF	TGCGCCAGCAGTACAGGGAGCCTCTCTGGAAACACCATATATTTT	TRBJ1-3	NA	NA	TRBV5-1
CASSLGGQGVTDTQYF	TGTGCCAGCAGCCTGGGAGGACAGGGGGTCACAGATACGCAGTATTTT	TRBJ2-3	NA	TRBD1	TRBV7-3
CAISELSTDEQFF	TGTGCCATCAGTGAGCTTTCCACGGATGAGCAGTTCTTC	TRBJ2-1	NA	NA	TRBV10-3
CASSLGQNYQPQHF	TGTGCCAGTAGCCTGGGACAGAACTATCAGCCCCAGCATTTT	TRBJ1-5	NA	TRBD1	TRBV19
CASSPLTENSPLHF	TGTGCCAGCAGTCCCCTCACAGAGAATTCACCCCTCCACTTT	TRBJ1-6	NA	NA	TRBV28
CASSLQGGVGTEAFF	TGTGCCAGCAGTCTTCAGGGGGGTGTCGGCACTGAAGCTTTCTTT	TRBJ1-1	once	TRBD1	TRBV6-6
CASSYLTGQEGAFF	TGTGCCAGCAGTTACCTGACAGGCCAAGAGGGAGCTTTCTTT	TRBJ1-1	NA	NA	TRBV6-5
CASSPPGTGINEQFF	TGTGCCAGCAGTCCCCCCGGGACAGGCATCAATGAGCAGTTCTTC	TRBJ2-1	NA	TRBD1	TRBV28
CASSAGVLGNTIYF	TGCGCCAGCAGCGCAGGGGTTTTAGGTAACACCATATATTTT	TRBJ1-3	NA	NA	TRBV5-1
CASAFMYQETQYF	TGTGCCAGCGCGTTCATGTACCAAGAGACCCAGTACTTC	TRBJ2-5	NA	NA	TRBV6-5
CASRINRADEKLFF	TGTGCCAGCAGAATAAACAGGGCCGATGAAAAACTGTTTTTT	TRBJ1-4	NA	NA	TRBV13
CASRRNQPQHF	TGTGCCAGCAGGCGTAATCAGCCCCAGCATTTT	TRBJ1-5	NA	NA	TRBV6-1
CAISRDRGNTEAFF	TGTGCCATCAGTAGGGACAGGGGGAACACTGAAGCTTTCTTT	TRBJ1-1	few	TRBD1	TRBV10-3
CASSLERGGQNEQFF	TGCGCCAGCAGTTTGGAGCGGGGGGGCCAGAATGAGCAGTTCTTC	TRBJ2-1	NA	TRBD2	TRBV5-1
CAIRLFRGEGTEAFF	TGTGCCATCCGACTCTTTAGAGGGGAGGGCACTGAAGCTTTCTTT	TRBJ1-1	NA	NA	TRBV10-3
CASSSGLAGAGELFF	TGTGCCAGCAGTTCGGGACTAGCGGGAGCCGGGGAGCTGTTTTTT	TRBJ2-2	NA	TRBD2	TRBV7-3
CASSAGLARARDTQYF	TGTGCCAGCAGCGCCGGACTAGCGCGGGCAAGGGATACGCAGTATTTT	TRBJ2-3	NA	TRBD2	TRBV9
CASSPGGNRFDEQFF	TGCGCCAGCAGCCCCGGGGGGAACAGGTTTGATGAGCAGTTCTTC	TRBJ2-1	NA	TRBD2	TRBV4-3
CASRSQGAYEQYF	TGTGCCAGCAGGTCACAGGGGGCCTACGAGCAGTACTTC	TRBJ2-7	NA	TRBD1	TRBV27
CASSTLGDGYNEQFF	TGTGCCAGTAGTACCCTAGGAGACGGCTACAATGAGCAGTTCTTC	TRBJ2-1	NA	NA	TRBV19
CASSSPPLTGISYEQYF	TGTGCCAGCAGCTCACCGCCGCTGACAGGGATATCCTACGAGCAGTACTTC	TRBJ2-7	NA	TRBD1	TRBV7-8
CASSPGGEIAKNIQYF	TGTGCCAGCAGCCCTGGGGGCGAGATAGCCAAAAACATTCAGTACTTC	TRBJ2-4	NA	NA	TRBV7-9
CASSKDMVGGPQHF	TGTGCCAGCAGCAAAGACATGGTTGGGGGCCCCCAGCATTTT	TRBJ1-5	NA	NA	TRBV6-5
CASSPAGLAGSYEQYF	TGTGCCAGCTCCCCCGCGGGACTAGCGGGCTCCTACGAGCAGTACTTC	TRBJ2-7	NA	TRBD2	TRBV18
CASSINPTGPNEKLFF	TGTGCCAGTAGTATAAACCCGACAGGGCCTAATGAAAAACTGTTTTTT	TRBJ1-4	NA	TRBD1	TRBV19
CASSLGGYGWEQYF	TGTGCCAGCAGCTTGGGCGGCTATGGTTGGGAGCAGTACTTC	TRBJ2-7	NA	NA	TRBV5-4
CASTLLGVDTQYF	TGTGCCAGCACCTTACTAGGTGTAGATACGCAGTATTTT	TRBJ2-3	once	NA	TRBV28
CASSLGQGSEKLFF	TGTGCCAGCAGTCTGGGACAGGGGTCTGAAAAACTGTTTTTT	TRBJ1-4	NA	TRBD1	TRBV6-1
CASASGGTPYEQYF	TGTGCCAGCGCTAGCGGGGGGACCCCCTACGAGCAGTACTTC	TRBJ2-7	NA	TRBD2	TRBV19
CASSFGQGQYGYTF	TGTGCCAGCAGCTTCGGACAGGGTCAATATGGCTACACCTTC	TRBJ1-2	NA	TRBD1	TRBV9
CASSVGEGVTDTQYF	TGTGCCAGCAGCGTAGGCGAGGGGGTCACAGATACGCAGTATTTT	TRBJ2-3	NA	NA	TRBV9
CASNRNGQPQHF	TGTGCCAGCAACCGCAACGGTCAGCCCCAGCATTTT	TRBJ1-5	few	NA	TRBV5-6
CASSSHTTGTGAPLHF	TGTGCCAGCAGCTCGCACACAACCGGGACAGGGGCACCCCTCCACTTT	TRBJ1-6	once	TRBD1	TRBV7-8
CASSPAGVRTDTQYF	TGTGCCAGCAGTCCCGCCGGGGTGAGGACAGATACGCAGTATTTT	TRBJ2-3	NA	NA	TRBV28
CASSQPLKKTANYGYTF	TGCGCCAGCAGCCAGCCACTAAAGAAAACCGCTAACTATGGCTACACCTTC	TRBJ1-2	NA	NA	TRBV4-1
CASSSRKTGVNTEAFF	TGTGCCAGCAGCTCACGGAAGACAGGGGTGAACACTGAAGCTTTCTTT	TRBJ1-1	NA	TRBD1	TRBV11-2
CASSDRGGTEAFF	TGTGCCAGTAGTGACAGGGGCGGCACTGAAGCTTTCTTT	TRBJ1-1	NA	TRBD1	TRBV19
CASSLGFGGGGYTF	TGTGCCAGCAGCTTAGGTTTCGGGGGAGGGGGCTACACCTTC	TRBJ1-2	NA	NA	TRBV11-2
CASSPESPSRNSPLHF	TGTGCCAGCTCCCCAGAAAGCCCCTCGAGGAATTCACCCCTCCACTTT	TRBJ1-6	NA	NA	TRBV18
CASSTLDRDLSDTQYF	TGTGCCAGTAGTACTCTGGACAGAGACCTATCAGATACGCAGTATTTT	TRBJ2-3	once	NA	TRBV19
CASQGLAGNTGELFF	TGTGCCAGCCAGGGACTAGCGGGCAACACCGGGGAGCTGTTTTTT	TRBJ2-2	NA	TRBD2	TRBV5-4